This T cell receptor beta chain was captured in a study of ipilimumab plus nivolumab after autologous stem cell transplantation listed by TCRdb under 2021. General notes on the study: Trial patients received a median of about five ipilimumab doses and seven to nine nivolumab doses. The intent-to-treat population of the trial consisted of 30 to 35 patients. Patients undergoing autologous transplant for high-risk diffuse large B cell lymphoma, mature T cell lymphoma, or multiple myeloma were enrolled in the trial. Patients in the myeloma cohort were either high-risk and transplant-naive or had relapsed within 3 years of a first autologous transplant. On the study overall, not on this receptor specifically: Per the authors, a biologic rationale for further study of the post-transplant checkpoint inhibition approach was offered by T cell receptor repertoire, regulatory T cell phenotype and gut microbiota profiles. Combined checkpoint inhibition as post-transplant consolidation was concluded by the authors to appear tolerable.

The cysteine opens and the phenylalanine closes a CDR3 of 15 amino acids. Only the CDR3 DNA stays, 45 bases, in frame from base 1. CDR1 and CDR2 were assigned from the germline V gene as KGHSH and LQKENI. Germline trimming amounts to 5 bases on V and 8 bases on J, with 10 as the count of junction bases outside the gene matches. Receptors were amplified or captured by the immunoSEQ multiplex PCR assay. Sourced from immuneACCESS, this table was stored by TCRdb with only in-frame sequences that have V and J called. A share of the clones is absent; for the studies checked, an unresolved V gene accounts for under half, and the remainder has no known explanation. The sample table lists approximately 40,000 clones, approximately 92% of them with a count of one. Of the sample, over 0.85% is held by the ten largest clones. Checkpoint therapy began 14 to 28 days after autologous transplant, with ipilimumab given at 1 mg/kg intravenously on day 1 of selected weeks. Patients received nivolumab at 3 mg/kg intravenously on day 1 of weeks 1, 4, 7, 10, and every two weeks through week 26. Combined checkpoint inhibition with ipilimumab and nivolumab as consolidation after autologous stem cell transplantation was tested in a Phase Ib clinical trial.

About this clone: The antigen this receptor binds is unknown. There are no base qualities to consult, and no much larger clone falls within one base.

The chain employs TRBV18 and TRBJ2-1, with 9 bases in between that match TRBD1. The input for sequencing was PBMCs, taken in a trial of ipilimumab plus nivolumab as post-transplant consolidation. The clonotype originates from a male donor with multiple myeloma. The DNA reads TGTGCCAGCTCAGCACAGGGGGCTCGGGACTATGAGCAGTTCTTC. This codes for CASSAQGARDYEQFF.